The present entry profiles one TCR beta chain with its context. Its antigen remains unknown. This record comes from a study of T cells after posttransplantation cyclophosphamide. The study, taken as a whole, reports: After PTCy, TRB diversity resembled that of CNI/methotrexate controls. Donor-recipient repertoire similarity was low at 1-2 months, rising over year one. Tissue-infiltrating T cells from skin or gut overlapped little with blood T cells.

Germline CDR1 and CDR2: MDHEN and SYDVKM. The CDR3 totals 16 residues. V lost 2 bases, J lost 0 bases, and 11 bases lay in between. A marrow graft followed busulfan-fludarabine conditioning, with cyclophosphamide on days +3 and +4. Assay used: immunoSEQ multiplex PCR; TCRdb lists only in-frame clones, some missing. The table lists some 43,000 clones, 90% of them singletons. The V gene is TRBV28, the J gene TRBJ1-3; tentative D call: TRBD1 (5 bases). The sequence was obtained from a male patient in his sixties who received an allogeneic stem cell transplant from a related donor and was CMV-positive. A subset of T cells may come from the graft donor. The sample was PBMCs, taken about 60 days after allogeneic stem cell transplant with posttransplant cyclophosphamide. CDR3 DNA: TGTGCCAGCAGTTTAGTGGGGCTCGGCTCTGGAAACACCATATATTTT. Encoded protein: CASSLVGLGSGNTIYF.